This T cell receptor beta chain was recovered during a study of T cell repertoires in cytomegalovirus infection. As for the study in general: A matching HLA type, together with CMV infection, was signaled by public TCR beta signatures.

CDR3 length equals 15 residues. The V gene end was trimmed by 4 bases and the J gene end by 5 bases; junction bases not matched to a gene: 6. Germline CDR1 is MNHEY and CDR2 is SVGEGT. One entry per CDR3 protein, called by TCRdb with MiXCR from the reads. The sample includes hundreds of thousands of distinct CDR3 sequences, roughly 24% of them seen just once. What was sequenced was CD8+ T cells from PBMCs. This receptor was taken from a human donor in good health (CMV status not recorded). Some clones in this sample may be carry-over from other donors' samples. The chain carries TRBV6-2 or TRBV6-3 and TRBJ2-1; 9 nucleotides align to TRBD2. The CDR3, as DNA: TGTGCCAGCAGTTTGTTAGCGGGGGAGAACAATGAGCAGTTCTTC. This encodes CASSLLAGENNEQFF.